This T cell receptor beta chain was captured by sequencing in a study of blood T cell repertoires in COVID-19 (dated by TCRdb to 2020 to 2022). The study in broad terms: Collaborator samples came from the United States, Italy and Spain and covered acute and convalescent phases of COVID-19. Sample metadata almost always included a de-identified subject ID, COVID-19 status, age in years and sex. Subjects who had been exposed to COVID-19, were actively infected with it, or had recovered from it provided the deeply sampled blood TCRbeta repertoires that made up the dataset. The material from the prospective study consisted of cDNA or gDNA derived from T cells, B-cell-depleted T cells, or PBMCs. Where HLA class I and class II types were available, the types were taken from metadata supplied by the sample provider, not from assay-based typing. The samples were drawn from two sources: the first 160 participants of the ongoing ImmuneRACE study, and over 950 subjects contributed by 6 global collaborators. A freely available public database, intended as a resource for researchers studying the immune response to SARS-CoV-2, is where the repertoires were released.

Enrolling through a virtual design, the prospective study's participants ranged in age from roughly 18 to 95 years and lived across approximately 25 United States geographic areas. In the prospective study, cohorts were assigned on the basis of participant-reported clinical history obtained from a screening survey and a study questionnaire. For ImmuneRACE Cohort 3, a participant was defined as recovered based on two consecutive negative NP/OP PCR tests, clearance by a healthcare professional, or resolution of symptoms. In the prospective study, whole blood, serum and a nasopharyngeal or oropharyngeal swab were collected from each participant by mobile phlebotomists. Prospective study participants could optionally give additional blood draws and questionnaires over an approximately 2-month period. Before DNA extraction, prospective study blood samples were shipped either frozen or at room temperature.

Study-wide findings and limitations: Clinical and demographic metadata were provided uncurated, with the amount varying by source and participant.

TCRbeta CDR3 regions were amplified from genomic DNA using the immunoSEQ Assay, a bias-controlled multiplex PCR. The original methods were these. Within the assay, amplification of reference gene primers was used to estimate how many nucleated cells each sample contained. Sequence reads were collapsed and filtered to measure the absolute abundance of every unique TCRbeta CDR3 rearrangement. Productive Simpson clonality was computed per sample as the square root of Simpson's diversity index over productive rearrangements. TCRdb carries this immuneACCESS record with in-frame sequences only. Its versions omit some clonotypes, under half of them owing to an unresolved V gene in the studies checked, with the rest unexplained. That table gives V, J and clone size, and the DNA gave D and trimming. Counted in this sample were 330,000 or so clones; 92% of them appeared once. The top ten clones comprise less than 20% of the sample.

As concerns this clone: Its binding antigen is unknown. Base qualities were left out, and no much larger clone turns up one base away.

Sequences were obtained from PBMCs or T cells enriched from blood (not recorded which). This receptor was obtained from a woman aged 25-40 years who had recovered from COVID-19.

The DNA sequence is given as TGTGCCAGCAAGGAATTCCAGCCGGGAACTGAAGCTTTCTTT. The translation is CASKEFQPGTEAFF. The chain employs TRBV28 and TRBJ1-1, with an unclear D gene assignment. Per the germline V gene, MDHEN is the CDR1 and SYDVKM is the CDR2. Reading from cysteine to phenylalanine, the CDR3 counts 14 amino acids. Only CDR3 DNA remains: 42 bases, in frame from the first base. V is clipped by 7 bases and J by 5 bases, and the sequence between their germline boundaries is 17 bases long.